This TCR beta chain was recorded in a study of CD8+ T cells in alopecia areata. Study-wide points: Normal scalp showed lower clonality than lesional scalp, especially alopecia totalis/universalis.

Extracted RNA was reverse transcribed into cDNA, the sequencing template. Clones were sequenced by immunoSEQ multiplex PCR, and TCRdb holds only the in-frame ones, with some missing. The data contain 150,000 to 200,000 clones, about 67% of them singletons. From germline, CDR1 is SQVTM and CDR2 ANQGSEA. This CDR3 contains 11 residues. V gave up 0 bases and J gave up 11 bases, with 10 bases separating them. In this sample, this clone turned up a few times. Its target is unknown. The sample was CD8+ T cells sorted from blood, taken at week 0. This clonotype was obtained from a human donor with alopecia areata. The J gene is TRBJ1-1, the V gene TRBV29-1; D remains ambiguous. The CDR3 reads CSVEERSAAFF. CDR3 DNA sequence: TGCAGCGTTGAAGAGCGGTCAGCTGCTTTCTTT. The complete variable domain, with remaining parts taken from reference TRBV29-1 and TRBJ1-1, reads SAVISQKPSRDICQRGTSLTIQCQVDSQVTMMFWYRQQPGQSLTLIATANQGSEATYESGFVIDKFPISRPNLTFSTLTVSNMSPEDSSIYLCSVEERSAAFFGQGTRLTVV.